These 19 T cell receptor beta chains were all obtained from the same sample, sequenced in a study of Ad26.COV2.S vaccination and SARS-CoV-2 variants. Treatment of the sample: roughly 20 received Ad26.COV2.S at low or high dose, single or two shots; several received placebo; per-sample allocation not given. Samples analyzed were those drawn on day 63 after the first vaccine or placebo injection. Assay used: immunoSEQ multiplex PCR; TCRdb lists only in-frame clones, some missing. The data contain 440,000 or so clones, roughly 88% of them singletons. Sequencing was performed on peripheral blood, taken in a trial of Ad26.COV2.S vaccine versus placebo. These TCRs come from a person between 18 and 59 years old who received the Ad26.COV2.S COVID-19 vaccine or a placebo.

The chain uses TRBV4-1 and TRBJ2-1, with D possibly being TRBD2 (6 bases). Trimming left V 5 bases short and J 2 bases short, with 16 bases between. Germline CDR1 MGHRA, CDR2 YSYEKL. This CDR3 is 16 amino acids long. The CDR3 here is CASSLQTSGAYNEQFF. The CDR3 region has the DNA TGCGCCAGCAGCTTGCAGACTAGTGGCGCCTACAATGAGCAGTTCTTC.

The chain has TRBV4-1 and TRBJ2-3; TRBD1 matches at 11 bases. The V segment lost 4 bases and the J segment 5 bases; nucleotides outside the gene matches: 5. The CDR3 runs 15 residues. Germline V gene lookup returns CDR1 MGHRA and CDR2 YSYEKL. The DNA for the CDR3 is TGCGCCAGCAGCCTTCGGGACAGGGGGGGAGATACGCAGTATTTT. Translating it yields CASSLRDRGGDTQYF.

In this sample, this clone turned up a few times. In the same sample, other DNA sequences code for this CDR3. The CDR3 protein is CATSRDQETQYF. The CDR3 DNA sequence: TGTGCCACCAGCAGAGATCAGGAGACCCAGTACTTC. This chain connects TRBV15 to TRBJ2-5; no reliable D call. This CDR3 region has 12 residues. V lost 0 bases and J 5 bases, leaving 4 bases between the germline ends. Germline CDR1 and CDR2: LNHNV and YYDKDF (reference sequence).

This chain connects TRBV28 to TRBJ1-1, with D maybe TRBD1 (5 bases). The germline V gene encodes CDR1 MDHEN and CDR2 SYDVKM. This CDR3 is 15 amino acids long. V shed 6 bases and J shed 0 bases, with 14 bases lying between them. This CDR3 reads CASREYLTVNTEAFF. The CDR3 DNA sequence: TGTGCCAGCAGGGAATACTTGACAGTGAACACTGAAGCTTTCTTT.

V usage is TRBV6-2 or TRBV6-3 and J usage is TRBJ1-1, with a weak D call TRBD1 (5 bases). Trimming pared 5 bases from V and 5 bases from J, leaving 18 bases between. The germline V gene has CDR1 MNHEY and CDR2 SVGEGT. This CDR3 contains 15 residues. Here the CDR3 DNA reads TGTGCCAGCAGTACCCGGGTCAGGGAGCGGACTGAAGCTTTCTTT. Amino acids: CASSTRVRERTEAFF.

The genes are TRBV3-1 (or the pseudogene TRBV3-2) and TRBJ2-7; D unclear. Trimming stripped 0 bases from V and 5 bases from J, with 14 bases between. CDR3 length: 15 residues. Germline V gives CDR1 LGHDT, CDR2 YNNKEL (reference sequence). For the CDR3, the DNA is TGTGCCAGCAGCCAAGAAGTCGTGAGGATGGACGAGCAGTACTTC. It is translated as CASSQEVVRMDEQYF.

This clone has only one observation. The chain couples TRBV7-2 to TRBJ2-1; TRBD2 agrees at 12 bases. The CDR3 is made up of 16 amino acids. Looked up from germline, CDR1 is SGHTA and CDR2 is FQGNSA. The V segment lost 5 bases and the J segment 9 bases; nucleotides outside the gene matches: 11. CDR3 in amino acids: CASSTLAGGPGSEQFF. The DNA of the CDR3 is TGTGCCAGCAGCACCCTAGCGGGAGGGCCTGGGAGTGAGCAGTTCTTC.

The V call is TRBV2, the J call TRBJ2-1; 8 bases line up with TRBD1. Germline V lookup: CDR1 SNHLY, CDR2 FYNNEI. The CDR3 runs to 14 residues. J lost 7 bases, V lost 4 bases, and 6 bases had no gene match. The CDR3 bases are TGTGCCAGCAGTGGAACAGGGGGTCGGAATGAGCAGTTCTTC. Its protein product is CASSGTGGRNEQFF.

The chain employs TRBV6-6 and TRBJ1-5; 7 bases fit TRBD1. Trimming took 2 bases from V and 7 from J; bases not matched to a gene: 5. From germline, CDR1 is MNHNY and CDR2 SVGAGI (reference sequence). The CDR3 is 14 residues long. The CDR3 spells CASSYEGGWQPQHF. CDR3 DNA sequence: TGTGCCAGCAGTTACGAAGGGGGCTGGCAGCCCCAGCATTTT.

The V call is TRBV7-9, the J call TRBJ1-5; 8 bases align to TRBD1. Per germline, CDR1 SEHNR and CDR2 FQNEAQ (reference sequence). CDR3 length: 15 amino acids. V shed 5 bases and J 5 bases; nucleotides not matched to a gene: 8. The CDR3 region has the DNA TGTGCCAGCAGCCCGACGGACAGGGCCGATCAGCCCCAGCATTTT. Amino acid sequence: CASSPTDRADQPQHF.

This chain joins TRBV7-2 and TRBJ1-3, with D unclear. This CDR3 has 17 residues. The germline V gene has CDR1 SGHTA and CDR2 FQGNSA. V was cut by 0 bases and J by 1 base, with 13 bases left in between. The CDR3 DNA is TGTGCCAGCAGCTTAGCGGCAAGAGAGTTATCTGGAAACACCATATATTTT. Translated: CASSLAARELSGNTIYF.

The chain uses TRBV18 and TRBJ1-1; D not certain. V was trimmed by 2 bases and J by 4 bases, leaving 17 bases between them. Germline-derived CDR1 and CDR2 are KGHSH and LQKENI. The CDR3 is made up of 16 amino acids. CDR3: CASSPVIGDVGTEAFF. For the CDR3, the DNA is TGTGCCAGCTCACCAGTAATCGGGGATGTCGGCACTGAAGCTTTCTTT.

The gene calls are TRBV28 and TRBJ1-4; possibly TRBD1 for D (6 bases). The length of the CDR3 is 14 residues. Germline V gives CDR1 MDHEN, CDR2 SYDVKM. V gave up 9 bases and J gave up 5 bases, with 16 bases separating them. The CDR3 sequence is CASGGGLTNEKLFF. The CDR3 DNA sequence: TGTGCCAGTGGAGGGGGACTCACCAATGAAAAACTGTTTTTT.

The chain joins TRBV20-1 to TRBJ1-5; no firm D call. Looked up from germline, CDR1 is DFQATT and CDR2 is SNEGSKA (reference sequence). V was cut by 3 bases and J by 3 bases, with 9 bases left in between. This CDR3 has 13 residues. CDR3 protein: CSASSGYNQPQHF. The DNA for the CDR3 is TGCAGTGCTAGTTCCGGGTACAATCAGCCCCAGCATTTT.

This clone occurred once. The rearrangement links TRBV5-4 to TRBJ2-2; D not resolved. This CDR3 region has 16 residues. Germline V lookup: CDR1 SGHNT, CDR2 YYREEE (reference sequence). V lost 3 bases, J lost 1 base, and 13 bases lay in between. The DNA for the CDR3 is TGTGCCAGCAGCTCGCCCGAGGCCCAGAACACCGGGGAGCTGTTTTTT. Encoded protein: CASSSPEAQNTGELFF. Full variable domain (outside the CDR3, taken from reference TRBV5-4 and TRBJ2-2): ETGVTQSPTHLIKTRGQQVTLRCSSQSGHNTVSWYQQALGQGPQFIFQYYREEENGRGNFPPRFSGLQFPNYSSELNVNALELDDSALYLCASSSPEAQNTGELFFGEGSRLTVL.

This chain uses TRBV2 with TRBJ2-5; 8 nucleotides line up with TRBD2. V was clipped by 7 bases and J by 0 bases; unmatched bases: 4. The CDR3 spans 14 residues. From germline, CDR1 is SNHLY and CDR2 FYNNEI. CDR3 protein: CASKVAGYQETQYF. The CDR3 DNA reads as TGTGCCAGCAAAGTAGCGGGGTACCAAGAGACCCAGTACTTC.

This rearrangement joins TRBV28 to TRBJ1-5, with a possible D match to TRBD1 (6 bases). Germline V CDR1 and CDR2: MDHEN, SYDVKM. V shed 8 bases and J shed 5 bases, with 13 bases lying between them. The CDR3 covers 13 residues. In DNA, the CDR3 is TGTGCCAGCGAAAAAGGGGGTGATCAGCCCCAGCATTTT. Its translation: CASEKGGDQPQHF.

This sequence joins TRBV19 and TRBJ2-5; perhaps TRBD1 as D (6 bases). V lost 4 bases, J lost 5 bases, and 14 bases lay in between. Germline V gene sequence: CDR1 LNHDA, CDR2 SQIVND (reference sequence). This CDR3 has 14 amino acids. The CDR3 sequence: CASSRTGRSETQYF. CDR3 bases: TGTGCCAGTAGTAGAACAGGGAGATCTGAGACCCAGTACTTC.

A single count supports this clone. The chain employs TRBV6-2 or TRBV6-3 and TRBJ2-1; 7 nucleotides match TRBD2. Trimming took 2 bases from V and 5 from J; bases not matched to a gene: 9. There are 16 residues in the CDR3. Germline CDR1 is MNHEY and CDR2 is SVGEGT. The CDR3: CASSYVGGLPHNEQFF. CDR3 coding DNA: TGTGCCAGCAGTTACGTGGGAGGGCTACCCCACAATGAGCAGTTCTTC.